The 5 T cell receptor beta chains below all came from one sample that was sequenced in a study of beta chain features in type 1 diabetes. Every bit of the isolated RNA underwent reverse transcription, so sequencing read expressed TCRB transcripts. Some clones are missing from TCRdb's copy, which holds only in-frame ones; the method was immunoSEQ multiplex PCR. The sample includes 350,000 to 450,000 clones, 11% to 15% of them seen just once. Sequencing used naive CD4+ T cells from blood. These receptor sequences come from a man aged 30 to 39 in good health.

V is TRBV13 and J is TRBJ2-1; D is unclear. Germline V lookup: CDR1 PRHDT, CDR2 FYEKMQ (reference sequence). The V end lost 5 bases, the J end lost 6 bases, and 5 bases lay between the germline ends. CDR3 length: 11 amino acids. For the CDR3, the DNA is TGTGCCAGCAGCGATCGCAATGAGCAGTTCTTC. It yields the protein CASSDRNEQFF. Supplemented by reference TRBV13 and TRBJ2-1, the full variable domain reads AAGVIQSPRHLIKEKRETATLKCYPIPRHDTVYWYQQGPGQDPQFLISFYEKMQSDKGSIPDRFSAQQFSDYHSELNMSSLELGDSALYFCASSDRNEQFFGPGTRLTVL.

The chain employs TRBV5-1 and TRBJ1-4, with TRBD1 matching 9 bases. CDR1 SGHRS and CDR2 YFSETQ come from the germline V gene. J was trimmed by 4 bases and V by 3 bases; bases with no gene match: 4. This CDR3 has 15 residues. CDR3 coding DNA: TGCGCCAGCAGCTCTACAGGGGGCCTTAATGAAAAACTGTTTTTT. Encoded protein: CASSSTGGLNEKLFF. The entire variable domain, with the rest obtained from reference TRBV5-1 and TRBJ1-4, is as follows: KAGVTQTPRYLIKTRGQQVTLSCSPISGHRSVSWYQQTPGQGLQFLFEYFSETQRNKGNFPGRFSGRQFSNSRSEMNVSTLELGDSALYLCASSSTGGLNEKLFFGSGTQLSVL.

This clone has just a few counts. The chain joins TRBV7-6 to TRBJ2-3; no clear D. Germline V gene data show CDR1 as SGHVS and CDR2 as FNYEAQ. CDR3 size: 15 residues. V shed 3 bases and J shed 1 base, with 11 bases lying between them. The CDR3 DNA sequence: TGTGCCAGCAGCTTTGGTAGCTCGGGCACAGATACGCAGTATTTT. It is translated as CASSFGSSGTDTQYF. The full variable domain, in which reference TRBV7-6 and TRBJ2-3 provide the parts outside the CDR3, is GAGVSQSPRYKVTKRGQDVALRCDPISGHVSLYWYRQALGQGPEFLTYFNYEAQQDKSGLPNDRFSAERPEGSISTLTIQRTEQRDSAMYRCASSFGSSGTDTQYFGPGTRLTVL.

This clone was observed a few times. The chain carries TRBV18 and TRBJ2-5; D gene unclear. Germline-derived CDR1 and CDR2 are KGHSH and LQKENI. CDR3 length: 15 amino acids. Deletions cut 6 bases from V and 2 bases from J, with 16 bases between. The CDR3 sequence: CASSPKPIPQETQYF. CDR3 nucleotide sequence: TGTGCCAGCTCCCCAAAACCTATCCCTCAAGAGACCCAGTACTTC.

This clone was seen ten or more times. This chain connects TRBV10-3 to TRBJ1-1; unclear D gene. The V and J ends lost 7 bases and 3 bases respectively, with 12 bases between them. Germline V lookup: CDR1 ENHRY, CDR2 SYGVKD. This CDR3 is 13 amino acids long. The CDR3 coding sequence is TGTGCCATCACAAAGGCCGCTGACACTGAAGCTTTCTTT. Protein sequence: CAITKAADTEAFF.